This note documents a single T cell receptor (beta chain) sequence. This specimen belongs to a study of blood T cell repertoires in COVID-19. Study context: Samples representing acute and convalescent COVID-19 were sourced from the United States, Italy and Spain.

The CDR3 is 16 amino acids. Trimming took 0 bases from V and 2 from J, leaving 14 bases between them. Looked up from germline, CDR1 is LGHDT and CDR2 is YNNKEL (reference sequence). In the authors' workflow: Estimation of nucleated cell counts was performed using reference gene primer amplification. Sequencing used immunoSEQ multiplex PCR; TCRdb keeps in-frame clones, though not all of them. V, J and clone size are those of that table, while D and trimming were read from the DNA. This table holds fewer than 250,000 clones, approximately 86% found once. The specimen sequenced was peripheral blood. The clonotype comes from a human donor in a cohort sampled during active COVID-19. This rearrangement joins TRBV3-1 (or the pseudogene TRBV3-2) to TRBJ2-7; a possible D gene is TRBD1 (5 bases). The CDR3: CASSQDYAGFAYEQYF. For the CDR3, the DNA is TGTGCCAGCAGCCAAGACTATGCAGGGTTTGCCTACGAGCAGTACTTC.